Each of the 11 T cell receptor beta chains below was sequenced from the same sample in a study of blood T cells in healthy people across ages. A J-beta primer mix and a sample-barcoded 5' primer were used in a second PCR of about 7 to 12 cycles. TCRdb re-derived calls from the 5' RACE reads in MiXCR, one entry per CDR3 protein. Altogether roughly 560,000 distinct CDR3 sequences are present, 24% being singletons, with the ten largest covering roughly 9%. The same sample was also studied in work on T cells of mothers and their children.

The sequencing input was blood. The receptors originated from a boy younger than 18 in good health.

In its sample, this clonotype was seen once. The chain carries TRBV5-1 and TRBJ2-1, with TRBD2 identical over 10 bases. The J segment lost 7 bases and the V segment lost 4 bases, leaving 11 bases of the junction unmatched. The CDR3 totals 16 residues. CDR1 and CDR2 from the germline V gene are SGHRS and YFSETQ. CDR3 DNA sequence: TGCGCCAGCAGCCTACTGAGCGGGGGGGCAGGGAATGAGCAGTTCTTC. Translation: CASSLLSGGAGNEQFF.

CDR3 region: CSVEADGSTYNEQFF. The CDR3 nucleotides are TGCAGCGTTGAAGCGGATGGGAGTACTTACAATGAGCAGTTCTTC. The chain couples TRBV29-1 to TRBJ2-1, with D possibly being TRBD2 (5 bases). The CDR3 loop spans 15 amino acids. Germline V gene data show CDR1 as SQVTM and CDR2 as ANQGSEA. V was pared by 1 base and J by 4 bases, with 14 bases between.

V gene TRBV27 combines with J gene TRBJ2-1; 9 bases line up with TRBD1. The CDR3 length is 14 residues. Trimming cost V 8 bases and J 5 bases; bases outside gene matches: 7. CDR1 and CDR2 (germline): MNHEY, SMNVEV (reference sequence). This CDR3 reads CASAWDRDHNEQFF. The CDR3 nucleotides read TGTGCCAGCGCCTGGGACAGGGACCACAATGAGCAGTTCTTC.

In its sample, this clonotype was seen a few times. The CDR3 sequence is CASSVIWDRARNQPQHF. The CDR3 region has the DNA TGTGCCAGCAGCGTAATCTGGGACAGGGCGCGCAATCAGCCCCAGCATTTT. The J gene is TRBJ1-5, the V gene TRBV7-9; TRBD1 matches at 9 bases. The CDR3 is 17 amino acids. J gave up 2 bases and V 5 bases, and 10 bases lay outside the gene matches. CDR1 and CDR2 from the germline V gene are SEHNR and FQNEAQ (reference sequence).

This clonotype was counted a few times. The gene calls are TRBV3-1 and TRBJ1-1; D perhaps matches TRBD1 (6 bases). Trimming stripped 0 bases from V and 0 bases from J, with 14 bases between. This CDR3 has 17 amino acids. In germline, CDR1 is LGHDT, CDR2 YNNKEL (reference sequence). For the CDR3, the DNA is TGTGCCAGCAGCCAAGAACTCGGGGGCTCGCTGAACACTGAAGCTTTCTTT. It encodes CASSQELGGSLNTEAFF.

This clonotype was seen more than once but under ten times. The rearrangement uses TRBV28 and TRBJ2-5; possibly TRBD2 for D (6 bases). The DNA end is more similar to TRBJ2-7, so the J call may be wrong. CDR1 is MDHEN and CDR2 is SYDVKM in the germline V gene. The CDR3 length is 15 residues. Here the CDR3 reads CASRGSEGRGYEQYF. CDR3 in DNA: TGTGCCAGCAGGGGTTCGGAGGGGAGAGGCTACGAGCAGTACTTC.

This clonotype was counted once. V is TRBV27 and J is TRBJ2-7; D remains ambiguous. The germline V and J ends were trimmed by 3 bases and 6 bases, with 15 bases remaining between them. The CDR3 loop spans 14 amino acids. Per germline, CDR1 MNHEY and CDR2 SMNVEV (reference sequence). The CDR3 DNA follows: TGTGCCAGCAGTTTGCGGACCGGTTCGGTCGAGCAGTACTTC. It codes for CASSLRTGSVEQYF.

This chain links TRBV15 with TRBJ1-4; 8 nucleotides match TRBD1. This CDR3 spans 14 amino acids. V shed 3 bases and J 8 bases; nucleotides not matched to a gene: 5. Germline CDR1 is LNHNV and CDR2 is YYDKDF (reference sequence). CDR3 amino acids: CATSSRGLWEKLFF. CDR3 in DNA: TGTGCCACCAGCAGCAGGGGGCTGTGGGAAAAACTGTTTTTT.

J is TRBJ1-6 and V is TRBV27; 9 bases line up with TRBD1. V lost 0 bases, J lost 9 bases, and 9 bases stayed unmatched. The germline V gene encodes CDR1 MNHEY and CDR2 SMNVEV (reference sequence). This CDR3 contains 17 residues. The CDR3 protein is CASSLSFFGQGSSPLHF. The CDR3 DNA sequence: TGTGCCAGCAGTTTATCTTTTTTTGGACAGGGGTCTTCACCCCTCCACTTT.

The V and J genes are TRBV9 and TRBJ2-6; 7 bases line up with TRBD1. This CDR3 region has 17 residues. J gave up 2 bases and V 3 bases, and 8 bases lay outside the gene matches. Germline assignment: CDR1 SGDLS and CDR2 YYNGEE. CDR3 region: CASSAGQEPAGANVLTF. The CDR3 bases are TGTGCCAGCAGCGCCGGACAGGAGCCCGCTGGGGCCAACGTCCTGACTTTC.

As to this clonotype: Likely a read error: the CDR3 ends without its conserved phenylalanine or tryptophan. V usage is TRBV25-1 and J usage is TRBJ2-5, with 11 bases matching TRBD1. The CDR3 has 15 residues. Trimming at V came to 5 bases and at J to 2 bases, leaving 4 bases not matched to a gene. The germline CDR1 and CDR2 sequences are MGHDK and SYGVNS. DNA for the CDR3: TGTGCCAGCAGTTGGGGACAGGGGGGGCAAGAGACCCAGTACCTC. This sequence encodes CASSWGQGGQETQYL.